A selection of T cell receptor beta chains follows, all from one sample in a study of T cell responses to AZD1222 COVID-19 vaccine. Profiled with immunoSEQ multiplex PCR; TCRdb holds only in-frame clones, not every one. The sample yields about 140,000 clones, over 90% seen once. The specimen was peripheral blood, collected on day 0 of MenACWY control vaccination. All receptors derive from an adult in good health. Each CDR3 is given without its conserved first and last residue. Clone size is not always given. Where it is, it says once, few, many or a class for expanded clones.

>once|TRBJ1-5|TRBV19
ASSIEGRRQPQH
>NA|TRBJ1-1|TRBV18
ASSRREGALNTEAF
>NA|TRBJ1-2|TRBV6-5
ASREGASYGYT
>NA|TRBJ1-5|TRBV4-3
ASSQDLMGNQPQH
>once|TRBJ2-3|TRBV6-1
ASSERLAGGRDTQY
>NA|TRBJ2-1|TRBV12-5
ASGSHLAGASYNEQF
>NA|TRBJ1-1|TRBV12-5
ASGLVLQGAVTEAF
>NA|TRBJ1-2|TRBV7-9
ASSLGQVGNGYT
>NA|TRBJ1-1|TRBV7-9
ASSLGPGANTEAF
>NA|TRBJ2-2|TRBV5-1
ASSEYSPTDTGELF
>NA|TRBJ2-3|TRBV27
ASSSLAGWSDTQY
>NA|TRBJ2-3|TRBV6-5
ASRGLAGDTDTQY
>NA|TRBJ1-2|TRBV5-1
ASSLEGRGGGYT
>NA|TRBJ1-6|TRBV5-1
ASSLNPTVNNSPLH
>NA|TRBJ1-1|TRBV7-2
ASSFRRVENTEAF
>NA|TRBJ1-2|TRBV7-3
ASSLTGDHGYT
>once|TRBJ1-2|TRBV6-5
ASSQGRNNYGYT
>NA|TRBJ2-1|TRBV7-9
ASSLRPQHNEQF
>NA|TRBJ2-2|TRBV2
ASNGMAGGVAGELF
>NA|TRBJ1-4|TRBV9
ASSVAVTTNEKLF
>NA|TRBJ2-2|TRBV5-1
ASSSREVGSGELF
>NA|TRBJ1-1|TRBV18
ASSPQKNTEAF